These 12 T cell receptor beta chains were sequenced from one sample in a study of regulatory T cells in long-lasting Graves disease (dated by TCRdb to 2020 to 2022). The time point label on this specimen signifies: newly diagnosed GD, antithyroid drugs for less than 3 months. RNA was extracted from PBMCs in TRIzol for both TCR sequencing and RNA sequencing. The library was prepared using multiplex PCR. Sequenced using an Illumina HiSeq 4000. TCR beta libraries were built with iRepertoire HTBI primers and Arm-PCR amplification of CDR3 regions. TCRdb passed the public sequencing reads through fastp at Q25 and MiXCR, retaining productive beta sequences. Rows are combined by CDR3 protein, so each entry shows the most common genes and DNA. This sample is represented by some 400,000 distinct CDR3 sequences; 15% of them were singletons. 16% of the sample is in the top ten clones. The same sample was also studied in work on T cells in Graves' hyperthyroidism and ophthalmopathy.

Sequences were derived from peripheral blood mononuclear cells (PBMCs), sampled at new diagnosis, from a patient treated with antithyroid drugs. These receptors all stem from a woman aged 25 to 39 with Graves disease. Donor details come from another sample of the same person, matched by shared clones.

This clonotype was counted many times. The chain couples TRBV29-1 to TRBJ2-7, with 7 bases matching TRBD1. The germline V gene encodes CDR1 SQVTM and CDR2 ANQGSEA. Trimming removed 1 base from V and 1 base from J; junction bases left unmatched: 4. The CDR3 is 14 amino acids. The CDR3 sequence is CSVEGDRRSYEQYF. CDR3 DNA sequence: TGCAGCGTTGAAGGGGACAGAAGATCCTACGAGCAGTACTTC.

This clonotype was counted many times. The rearrangement joins TRBV5-5 to TRBJ1-2; D unresolved. CDR1 SGHKS and CDR2 YYEKEE come from the germline V gene (reference sequence). The CDR3 extends over 14 amino acids. The V end lost 4 bases, the J end lost 6 bases, and 16 bases lay between the germline ends. Here the CDR3 reads CASSTVPDIDGYTF. The DNA of the CDR3 is TGTGCCAGCAGCACAGTCCCAGATATCGATGGCTACACCTTC.

At least ten counts were recorded for this clonotype. The J gene is TRBJ1-1, the V gene TRBV12-3 or TRBV12-4; tentative D call: TRBD1 (6 bases). The CDR3 spans 14 residues. The V end lost 4 bases, the J end lost 2 bases, and 11 bases lay between the germline ends. As DNA, the CDR3 is TGTGCCAGCAGTTCGGGGGGGCTTAACACTGAAGCTTTCTTT. Its translation: CASSSGGLNTEAFF.

Ten or more counts support this clonotype. V usage is TRBV7-2 and J usage is TRBJ2-5, with D unresolved. This CDR3 region has 13 residues. Looked up from germline, CDR1 is SGHTA and CDR2 is FQGNSA. Trimming took 2 bases from V and 2 from J, leaving 6 bases between them. The CDR3 nucleotides read TGTGCCAGCAGCTTAAGCCCGCAAGAGACCCAGTACTTC. This sequence encodes CASSLSPQETQYF.

The gene calls are TRBV19 and TRBJ2-6; D gene ambiguous. The CDR3 has 14 residues. Germline V gives CDR1 LNHDA, CDR2 SQIVND (reference sequence). V dropped 2 bases and J dropped 0 bases, with 2 bases sitting between them. CDR3 region: CASSIYSGANVLTF. The CDR3 bases are TGTGCCAGTAGTATATACTCTGGGGCCAACGTCCTGACTTTC.

The chain recombines TRBV13 with TRBJ2-1; possible D gene TRBD2, 6 bases. The length of the CDR3 is 17 residues. Trimming shortened V by 3 bases and J by 6 bases, and 21 bases separated the two germline ends. CDR1 and CDR2 from the germline V gene are PRHDT and FYEKMQ (reference sequence). CDR3 nucleotides: TGTGCCAGCAGCTTTTTATTGAGTCTCCCCGGGGGCAATGAGCAGTTCTTC. Residues: CASSFLLSLPGGNEQFF.

The chain uses TRBV19 and TRBJ2-1; 9 positions agree with TRBD1. CDR1 is LNHDA and CDR2 is SQIVND in the germline V gene (reference sequence). The V segment lost 6 bases and the J segment 6 bases; nucleotides outside the gene matches: 12. The CDR3 covers 16 residues. CDR3 in DNA: TGTGCCAGTAGCACAACCTCCGGGACAGGGTCCAATGAGCAGTTCTTC. Amino acids: CASSTTSGTGSNEQFF.

The chain carries TRBV19 and TRBJ1-4; D is undetermined. This CDR3 is 12 amino acids long. Between the trimmed V and J ends, which lost 6 bases and 7 bases, there was a span of 9 bases. The germline CDR1 and CDR2 sequences are LNHDA and SQIVND (reference sequence). CDR3 coding DNA: TGTGCCAGTAGAGAAAACGGTGAAAAACTGTTTTTT. Encoded protein: CASRENGEKLFF.

The chain is built from TRBV12-3 or TRBV12-4 and TRBJ2-1; tentatively, D is TRBD1 (5 bases). The CDR3 runs to 12 residues. Trimming took 3 bases from V and 16 from J, leaving 16 bases between them. CDR3 nucleotide sequence: TGTGCCAGCAGTTTGATTGTCTCAGGGATCTTCTTC. Translation gives CASSLIVSGIFF.

The CDR3 DNA is TGCGCCAGCAGTGAACCCACAGGGGTTTGGGATACGCAGTATTTT. Its translation is CASSEPTGVWDTQYF. The chain couples TRBV10-1 to TRBJ2-3, with 7 positions matching TRBD1. V shed 3 bases and J 6 bases; nucleotides not matched to a gene: 9. The CDR3 consists of 15 residues. The V gene's germline CDR1 is WNHNN and CDR2 SYGVQD (reference sequence).

This clonotype showed up many times. The chain employs TRBV6-5 and TRBJ1-1; D uncertain. Germline V CDR1 and CDR2: MNHEY, SVGAGI. The CDR3 has 13 residues. V shed 4 bases and J shed 0 bases, with 6 bases lying between them. The CDR3 region has the DNA TGTGCCAGCAGTTGGAGTGTGAACACTGAAGCTTTCTTT. The encoded protein is CASSWSVNTEAFF.

This clonotype was seen more than once but under ten times. The gene calls are TRBV28 and TRBJ2-7; D call uncertain. CDR1 and CDR2 from the germline V gene are MDHEN and SYDVKM. The CDR3 is made up of 14 amino acids. V dropped 6 bases and J dropped 2 bases, with 14 bases sitting between them. CDR3: CASRSTAAAYEQYF. The CDR3 DNA reads as TGTGCCAGCAGGTCGACGGCCGCAGCCTACGAGCAGTACTTC.